This T cell receptor beta chain was recorded in a study of technical replicates of blood from several donors. The CDR3 length is 14 residues. The germline V gene has CDR1 MNHNS and CDR2 SASEGT. Assay used: immunoSEQ multiplex PCR; TCRdb lists only in-frame clones, some missing. The sample includes 51,000 or so clones, approximately 90% of them seen just once. Worth noting for this clone: Germline and junction disagree at one end, which may indicate a read error.

This chain joins TRBV6-1 and TRBJ1-2; TRBD1 is a possible D gene (5 bases). What was sequenced was PBMCs. The TCR sequence derives from a human donor in good health. Some clones in this sample may be carry-over from other donors' samples. This chain's CDR3 is CASSEPGLGEEYIF. In DNA form, the CDR3 reads TGTGCCAGCAGTGAACCGGGGCTAGGGGAGGAATACATCTTC.